This is a list of T cell receptor beta chains from one sample in a study of cytomegalovirus exposure and HLA in healthy donors. Sequenced by immunoSEQ multiplex PCR; TCRdb stores in-frame clones only, minus some. Of about 200,000 clones listed, more than 75% were seen once; the top ten hold 3.5% to 4%. Sample: PBMCs. Receptor source: a male donor in good health and CMV-seronegative. Each CDR3 is given with its conserved first and last residue. The order of the fields is V gene, clone size, D gene, J gene, CDR3 DNA, CDR3 protein. The D gene is left open where the match is weak. Clone size is not always given. Where it is, it says once, few, many or a class for expanded clones.

>TRBV11-3|.|TRBD2|TRBJ2-5
TGTGCCAGCAGCGACGGACTAGCGGGAGAACGGTTTCGGGGAACCCAGTACTTC
CASSDGLAGERFRGTQYF
>TRBV7-2|once|TRBD2|TRBJ2-3
TGTGCCAGCAGCTTAGCGGGAGGGTACACAGATACGCAGTATTTT
CASSLAGGYTDTQYF
>TRBV28|.|TRBD1|TRBJ2-7
TGTGCCAGCAGCCTGACAGGACAGGGCTCCTACGAGCAGTACTTC
CASSLTGQGSYEQYF
>TRBV15|.|.|TRBJ2-3
TGTGCCACCAGCAGACTACCGGGAGGGGGCGGAGATACGCAGTATTTT
CATSRLPGGGGDTQYF
>TRBV5-6|once|.|TRBJ2-2
TGTGCCAGCAGCTACGCCGGGTTCCCCGTAGGCACCGGGGAGCTGTTTTTT
CASSYAGFPVGTGELFF
>TRBV5-6|few|.|TRBJ1-2
TGTGCCAGCAGCTTGGCAGTCTATGGCTACACCTTC
CASSLAVYGYTF
>TRBV29-1|once|TRBD2|TRBJ2-3
TGCAGCCTCCGGGTCGCGGGAGGTATCACAGATACGCAGTATTTT
CSLRVAGGITDTQYF
>TRBV19|.|.|TRBJ2-1
TGTGCCGCGTCGTCGGTCTATGAGCAGTTCTTC
CAASSVYEQFF
>TRBV9|.|.|TRBJ1-1
TGTGCCAGCAGCGCCTTACAGGGAAACACTGAAGCTTTCTTT
CASSALQGNTEAFF
>TRBV6-1|.|TRBD1|TRBJ1-5
TGTGCCAGCAGCCGAACAGGGGGCATCAATCAGCCCCAGCATTTT
CASSRTGGINQPQHF